This is a list of T cell receptor beta chains from one sample in a study of cytomegalovirus exposure and HLA in healthy donors. Profiled with immunoSEQ multiplex PCR; TCRdb holds only in-frame clones, not every one. The table lists about 160,000 clones, around 85% of them singletons. The sample consisted of PBMCs. These receptors all come from a boy under 10 years old in good health and CMV-seronegative. Both conserved end residues are part of each CDR3. D genes are given only for firm matches. Clone sizes are given selectively: once, few, many, or a class where the clone is expanded.

NA | TRBJ1-1 | NA | TRBV30 | TGTGCCTGGAGTGGCGGACCGGGGGTCGCCACTGAAGCTTTCTTT | CAWSGGPGVATEAFF
TRBD1 | TRBJ2-3 | NA | TRBV19 | TGTGCCACTTCAACAGGGGTTGGGACAGATACGCAGTATTTT | CATSTGVGTDTQYF
TRBD1 | TRBJ2-5 | NA | TRBV19 | TGTGCCAGTAGTATACACCTATCGTTGACAGGGGAGACCCAGTACTTC | CASSIHLSLTGETQYF
NA | TRBJ2-7 | NA | TRBV29-1 | TGCAGCGTTGTCCTTATCTCCTACGAGCAGTACTTC | CSVVLISYEQYF
NA | TRBJ2-4 | once | TRBV27 | TGTGCCAGCAGTGTTTCCGGAGCCAAAAACATTCAGTACTTC | CASSVSGAKNIQYF
TRBD2 | TRBJ2-7 | NA | TRBV11-2 | TGTGCCAGCAGCTTAGAAGGCGGGAGGAACGACGAGCAGTACTTC | CASSLEGGRNDEQYF
NA | TRBJ1-2 | NA | TRBV1 | TGCACCAGCAGCCAAAGTTGCGGATACTATGGCTACACCTTC | CTSSQSCGYYGYTF
TRBD1 | TRBJ2-3 | NA | TRBV15 | TGTGCCACCAGCCCAGGGGGCGGTTCGGGCACAGATACGCAGTATTTT | CATSPGGGSGTDTQYF
NA | TRBJ2-2 | once | TRBV11-2 | TGTGCCAGCAGCTTACCCCCCACACAAGCGAACACCGGGGAGCTGTTTTTT | CASSLPPTQANTGELFF
TRBD2 | TRBJ2-1 | NA | TRBV27 | TGTGCCAGCAGTTTAAGACTAGCGGGGGGGGGTGAGCAGTTCTTC | CASSLRLAGGGEQFF
TRBD1 | TRBJ2-1 | NA | TRBV7-9 | TGTGCCAGCAGCTTCGGACAGGGGAAAAGGAATGAGCAGTTCTTC | CASSFGQGKRNEQFF
TRBD1 | TRBJ1-2 | NA | TRBV7-8 | TGTGCCAGCAGCACTAGAACAGGGGGCGATGGCTACACCTTC | CASSTRTGGDGYTF
TRBD2 | TRBJ2-3 | NA | TRBV5-1 | TGCGCCAGCAGCTTTAGCGGGGGGGCATCAGATACGCAGTATTTT | CASSFSGGASDTQYF
TRBD1 | TRBJ1-4 | NA | TRBV27 | TGTGCCAGCAGTCATAGACCCGGGACAGAAGTATGGGGTGATGAAAAACTGTTTTTT | CASSHRPGTEVWGDEKLFF
NA | TRBJ1-2 | once | TRBV6-5 | TGTGCCAGCAGTCCCGACAGGATTAACTATGGCTACACCTTC | CASSPDRINYGYTF
NA | TRBJ2-1 | once | TRBV19 | TGTGCCAGTAGTATAGTGGGGACTGCTTACAATGAGCAGTTCTTC | CASSIVGTAYNEQFF
TRBD1 | TRBJ2-2 | NA | TRBV6-1 | TGTGCCAGCAGTTCCAGGGGGCGAGACACCGGGGAGCTGTTTTTT | CASSSRGRDTGELFF
NA | TRBJ2-1 | NA | TRBV27 | TGTGCCAGCAGTTCTACCACCGGGACACGTTACAATGAGCAGTTCTTC | CASSSTTGTRYNEQFF
NA | TRBJ2-5 | NA | TRBV5-1 | TGCGCCAGCAGCCTGACGACTAGTTTCCCAGAGACCCAGTACTTC | CASSLTTSFPETQYF
TRBD2 | TRBJ2-2 | NA | TRBV28 | TGTGCCAGCAGTTTCCCGGTCGGGGGGGCCACCGGGGAGCTGTTTTTT | CASSFPVGGATGELFF
NA | TRBJ1-2 | NA | TRBV28 | TGTGCCAGCAGTTTACTTCAGGGCCCCGGCTACACCTTC | CASSLLQGPGYTF
NA | TRBJ2-3 | NA | TRBV28 | TGTGCCAGCAGAAAGACTAGCACAGATACGCAGTATTTT | CASRKTSTDTQYF
NA | TRBJ2-5 | NA | TRBV5-6 | TGTGCCAGCAGCTTGGGGGTGATAGGAGGCCAAGAGACCCAGTACTTC | CASSLGVIGGQETQYF
TRBD2 | TRBJ2-5 | NA | TRBV5-4 | TGTGTCAGCAGCCCCCGACTAGCGGGAGGGGTAGAGACCCAGTACTTC | CVSSPRLAGGVETQYF
NA | TRBJ1-5 | NA | TRBV6-1 | TGTGCCAGCAGTGAAGCGCCCCAGGGGATTCTTCAGCCCCAGCATTTT | CASSEAPQGILQPQHF
NA | TRBJ1-2 | NA | TRBV28 | TGTGCCAGCAGTTTATCACGGCCTGGGGAGGGCTACACCTTC | CASSLSRPGEGYTF
NA | TRBJ1-3 | once | TRBV7-8 | TGTGCCAGCTCCATCTCTGGAAACACCATATATTTT | CASSISGNTIYF
TRBD2 | TRBJ2-3 | NA | TRBV7-3 | TGTGCCAGCAGCGGACTAGCGGGAGAGGACAGGGATACGCAGTATTTT | CASSGLAGEDRDTQYF
NA | TRBJ2-3 | NA | TRBV15 | TGTGCCACCAGCACCACCGGCAGGGAAAGCACAGATACGCAGTATTTT | CATSTTGRESTDTQYF
NA | TRBJ2-3 | NA | TRBV6-4 | TGTGCCAGCCGGGGAGATACGCAGTATTTT | CASRGDTQYF
TRBD2 | TRBJ2-7 | NA | TRBV5-4 | TGTGCCAGCAGCTCAACAGCTTTCGGGGGGGAGCAGTACTTC | CASSSTAFGGEQYF
NA | TRBJ2-1 | NA | TRBV27 | TGTGCCAGCAGTTTTTCTGGGAGTATAGCCTACAATGAGCAGTTCTTC | CASSFSGSIAYNEQFF
TRBD2 | TRBJ2-5 | NA | TRBV10-1 | TGCGCCAGCAGTGTGAAGCGGGGGGCCCGGGAGACCCAGTACTTC | CASSVKRGARETQYF
NA | TRBJ1-4 | NA | TRBV29-1 | TGCAGCGTTGAAGATCGGGGGGCGAGGGAAAAACTGTTTTTT | CSVEDRGAREKLFF
NA | TRBJ1-2 | NA | TRBV7-9 | TGTGCCAGCAGCTTATCAGGGAGGGAGGCTAACTATGGCTACACCTTC | CASSLSGREANYGYTF
NA | TRBJ2-6 | NA | TRBV7-6 | TGTGCCAGCAGCCCCCCAGCAGGCGGACTTATCGGGGCCAACGTCCTGACTTTC | CASSPPAGGLIGANVLTF
TRBD1 | TRBJ2-1 | NA | TRBV27 | TGTGCCAGCAGTTTATATTTCGGTCAGGGGGCGCGACATGAGCAGTTCTTC | CASSLYFGQGARHEQFF
TRBD2 | TRBJ2-3 | NA | TRBV27 | TGTGCCAGCGGGGGGGGGACTAGCGCGGATACGCAGTATTTT | CASGGGTSADTQYF
TRBD1 | TRBJ2-3 | NA | TRBV5-1 | TGCGCCAGCGGACAGGGCGGCACAGATACGCAGTATTTT | CASGQGGTDTQYF
TRBD2 | TRBJ2-1 | NA | TRBV7-9 | TGTGCCAGCAGCTTACGGGGGGACTCCTACAATGAGCAGTTCTTC | CASSLRGDSYNEQFF
TRBD1 | TRBJ1-2 | NA | TRBV6-5 | TGTGCCAGCAGTTACCGACAGGGGGGCGGCTACACCTTC | CASSYRQGGGYTF
NA | TRBJ1-5 | NA | TRBV6-1 | TGTGCCAGCAGTGAGAACAGGGGCAATCAGCCCCAGCATTTT | CASSENRGNQPQHF
NA | TRBJ2-7 | NA | TRBV28 | TGTGCCAGCAGTTTTAGCTCCTACGAGCAGTACTTC | CASSFSSYEQYF
NA | TRBJ1-4 | NA | TRBV4-2 | TGTGCCAGCAGCTTGCTCGGGGAAAAACTGTTTTTT | CASSLLGEKLFF
NA | TRBJ1-1 | NA | TRBV4-1 | TGCGCCAGCAGCCTTCGGGACGGACGATCGGGGGACACTGAAGCTTTCTTT | CASSLRDGRSGDTEAFF